Listed below are T cell receptor beta chains from one sample, sequenced in a study of cytomegalovirus exposure and HLA in healthy donors. Clones were read by immunoSEQ multiplex PCR, and TCRdb kept only the in-frame ones, dropping some. Of 160,000 or so clones listed, around four fifths were seen once; the top ten hold around 1.5%. Material for sequencing was PBMCs. The receptors come from a woman aged 25-40 years in good health and CMV-seronegative. Both conserved end residues are part of each CDR3.

j_call | v_call | cdr3_aa
TRBJ1-1 | TRBV6-5 | CASSYSHRVNTEAFF
TRBJ2-5 | TRBV30 | CAWSSSFRGQETQYF
TRBJ2-7 | TRBV18 | CASSPPDSYEQYF
TRBJ2-2 | TRBV7-7 | CASSSLAGVNTGELFF
TRBJ2-7 | TRBV6-5 | CASSYDGQRNYEQYF
TRBJ1-2 | TRBV5-1 | CASSTGQSSNYGYTF
TRBJ2-1 | TRBV5-4 | CASSPRLEIYNEQFF
TRBJ2-2 | TRBV6-5 | CASSYSRQGNGELFF
TRBJ2-2 | TRBV19 | CASSRDRPTGELFF
TRBJ2-1 | TRBV5-1 | CASSLGAGEYNEQFF
TRBJ1-6 | TRBV4-1 | CASSELTGTGGSPLHF
TRBJ1-2 | TRBV6-6 | CASSYGRGYTF
TRBJ2-7 | TRBV6-5 | CASSYSGSGAYEQYF
TRBJ2-7 | TRBV7-2 | CASSRGGMRGESEQYF
TRBJ1-6 | TRBV5-5 | CASSLTPGGKGSPLHF
TRBJ1-6 | TRBV5-5 | CASSLGQIYNSPLHF
TRBJ2-3 | TRBV28 | CASSLWGSGSTDTQYF
TRBJ2-4 | TRBV27 | CASSLRQGQNIQYF
TRBJ2-5 | TRBV6-1 | CASSGAGGMETQYF
TRBJ2-2 | TRBV27 | CASSFSLDRGLAGELFF
TRBJ1-2 | TRBV6-5 | CASSAGRNYGYTF
TRBJ2-2 | TRBV18 | CASSPGQGSGELFF
TRBJ1-3 | TRBV5-1 | CASSLAGVIGNTIYF
TRBJ2-2 | TRBV6-5 | CASSYRPGGPGELFF
TRBJ2-5 | TRBV5-4 | CASSSAAGGETQYF
TRBJ2-7 | TRBV7-8 | CASSLPEGGRSYEQYF
TRBJ2-1 | TRBV2 | CASSEEGGPWEQFF
TRBJ1-1 | TRBV5-1 | CASSLSPGNTEAFF
TRBJ2-7 | TRBV7-3 | CASSLTAGDEQYF
TRBJ2-1 | TRBV5-1 | CASSWLTSGGGYNEQFF
TRBJ2-1 | TRBV11-2 | CASSPRRGTEFF
TRBJ1-6 | TRBV5-4 | CASSLVGAPNSPLHF
TRBJ2-5 | TRBV5-1 | CASSRLDGDQETQYF
TRBJ2-3 | TRBV18 | CASSPMQSTTDTQYF
TRBJ1-1 | TRBV28 | CASRQITGALNTEAFF
TRBJ1-6 | TRBV5-1 | CASSLVRDSPLHF
TRBJ2-1 | TRBV5-4 | CASSFSSSVEQFF
TRBJ1-2 | TRBV7-9 | CSSSQYGYTF
TRBJ2-2 | TRBV30 | CAWSGNRGMNTGELFF
TRBJ1-1 | TRBV19 | CASIPRGRTEAFF
TRBJ2-6 | TRBV18 | CASSPRATDSGANVLTF
TRBJ2-7 | TRBV9 | CASSVDGIYAEQYF
TRBJ2-7 | TRBV9 | CASSSPGLEEQYF
TRBJ2-7 | TRBV30 | CAWSSTPREQYF
TRBJ1-3 | TRBV7-8 | CASFPLGLLGGTIYF
TRBJ1-3 | TRBV15 | CATSRERQGPGNTIYF
TRBJ1-1 | TRBV6-6 | CASMLQGGARNTEAFF
TRBJ1-2 | TRBV6-5 | CASRGQGGYGYTF
TRBJ2-6 | TRBV25-1 | CASSPDRGRAGANVLTF
TRBJ2-1 | TRBV6-5 | CASGTIPNEQFF
TRBJ1-1 | TRBV2 | CASRGQGARNTEAFF
TRBJ2-7 | TRBV29-1 | CSVEGTSGETTHF
TRBJ2-6 | TRBV7-9 | CASRPRGSGANVLTF